A single sample is the source of the 23 T cell receptor beta chains below, sequenced in a study of cytotoxic CD8 clonotypes in ibrutinib-treated CLL. Using immunoSEQ multiplex PCR, the repertoire was profiled, and TCRdb retains in-frame clones only, with some absent. The sample lists more than 60,000 clones, approximately 82% occurring once. The source material was PBMCs, sampled after 24 months of ibrutinib treatment. The receptors were gathered from a human donor with chronic lymphocytic leukemia.

In this sample, this clone turned up a few times. The chain employs TRBV28 and TRBJ2-5, with no clear D. From germline, CDR1 is MDHEN and CDR2 SYDVKM. V was shortened by 6 bases and J by 5 bases, with 10 bases between the two germline ends. The CDR3 length is 12 residues. Here the CDR3 reads CASRKGWETQYF. The DNA for the CDR3 is TGTGCCAGCAGAAAAGGGTGGGAGACCCAGTACTTC.

This chain joins TRBV5-1 and TRBJ2-2, with 7 bases identical to TRBD1. CDR1 and CDR2 from the germline V gene are SGHRS and YFSETQ. The CDR3 covers 14 residues. V lost 3 bases to trimming and J lost 4 bases; unmatched junction nucleotides: 3. CDR3 in DNA: TGCGCCAGCAGCTACAGGGGTTCCACCGGGGAGCTGTTTTTT. This sequence encodes CASSYRGSTGELFF.

The V call is TRBV9, the J call TRBJ1-6; D remains ambiguous. V shed 3 bases and J shed 7 bases, with 17 bases lying between them. This CDR3 region has 16 residues. Germline V lookup: CDR1 SGDLS, CDR2 YYNGEE. For the CDR3, the DNA is TGTGCCAGCAGCGAATCACCTGACCGGTCCAATTCACCCCTCCACTTT. Translation gives CASSESPDRSNSPLHF.

This clone has just one count. V is TRBV10-3 and J is TRBJ2-5; 10 positions match TRBD2. Unmatched junction bases numbered 14, after V lost 5 bases and J lost 11 bases. The CDR3 spans 15 residues. Germline-derived CDR1 and CDR2 are ENHRY and SYGVKD. The CDR3 here is CAISQDGLAVGWQYF. The CDR3 DNA reads TGTGCCATCAGTCAAGATGGACTAGCGGTAGGATGGCAGTACTTC.

In its sample, this clone was seen once. This chain connects TRBV9 to TRBJ2-3; TRBD2 agrees at 13 bases. V shed 4 bases, J shed 5 bases, and the junction held 10 bases outside the gene matches. CDR1 is SGDLS, CDR2 YYNGEE, per germline. This CDR3 contains 17 residues. The CDR3 nucleotides are TGTGCCAGCAGCCCTACTAGCGGGAGGGCCTTCCAAGATACGCAGTATTTT. Protein sequence: CASSPTSGRAFQDTQYF.

The chain uses TRBV18 and TRBJ2-3; D is unclear. Trimming removed 2 bases from V and 9 bases from J, with 15 bases in between. Germline V gene lookup returns CDR1 KGHSH and CDR2 LQKENI. This CDR3 comprises 14 residues. The CDR3 DNA sequence: TGTGCCAGCTCACCAGAAGTGGGTAGGCAGACGCAGTATTTT. Amino acids: CASSPEVGRQTQYF.

The V call is TRBV7-2, the J call TRBJ2-7; D gene uncertain. With 1 base removed from V and 2 bases from J, the gap between germline ends came to 9 bases. Germline V gene sequence: CDR1 SGHTA, CDR2 FQGNSA. The CDR3 covers 14 residues. In DNA, the CDR3 is TGTGCCAGCAGCTTAGTACCAGAAGCCTACGAGCAGTACTTC. This encodes CASSLVPEAYEQYF.

This clone was counted a few times. This chain joins TRBV19 and TRBJ1-3; no firm D call. CDR3 length: 15 amino acids. Germline V gives CDR1 LNHDA, CDR2 SQIVND (reference sequence). Trimming left V 3 bases short and J 4 bases short, with 13 bases between. The CDR3 DNA is TGTGCCAGTAGTATGTACAGAAGCCGCGGAAACACCATATATTTT. Translating gives CASSMYRSRGNTIYF.

This clone has only a few counts. This chain uses TRBV5-4 with TRBJ2-3; TRBD2 agrees at 10 bases. The CDR3 is made up of 16 amino acids. The V gene's germline CDR1 is SGHNT and CDR2 YYREEE (reference sequence). The J segment lost 3 bases and the V segment lost 0 bases, leaving 4 bases of the junction unmatched. For the CDR3, the DNA is TGTGCCAGCAGCTTGGAACCTAGCGGGAGTACAGATACGCAGTATTTT. This sequence encodes CASSLEPSGSTDTQYF.

This clone was picked up a small number of times. This sequence joins TRBV6-5 and TRBJ2-7; D unresolved. Trimming removed 3 bases from V and 0 bases from J, with 9 bases in between. The CDR3 runs 14 residues. CDR1 is MNHEY and CDR2 is SVGAGI in the germline V gene. CDR3 sequence (DNA): TGTGCCAGCAGTTATCAGCGTTTCTCCTACGAGCAGTACTTC. It is translated as CASSYQRFSYEQYF.

The chain employs TRBV7-8 and TRBJ2-5; the match to TRBD2 covers 9 bases. The CDR3 loop spans 15 amino acids. V shed 2 bases and J 5 bases; nucleotides not matched to a gene: 6. Germline CDR1 reads SGHVS; CDR2 reads FQNEAQ. CDR3 residues: CASSLRMAGGETQYF. The CDR3 bases are TGTGCCAGCAGCTTACGAATGGCGGGAGGGGAGACCCAGTACTTC. The full variable domain, in which reference TRBV7-8 and TRBJ2-5 provide the parts outside the CDR3, is GAGVSQSPRYKVAKRGQDVALRCDPISGHVSLFWYQQALGQGPEFLTYFQNEAQLDKSGLPSDRFFAERPEGSVSTLKIQRTQQEDSAVYLCASSLRMAGGETQYFGPGTRLLVL.

The V call is TRBV28, the J call TRBJ1-5; the D gene is possibly TRBD1 (5 bases). CDR1 and CDR2 from the germline V gene are MDHEN and SYDVKM. This CDR3 has 17 residues. V lost 5 bases and J lost 3, with 20 bases in between. The DNA for the CDR3 is TGTGCCAGCAGTCCCTGGGGGGGAGAGGAGCTCAATCAGCCCCAGCATTTT. Residues: CASSPWGGEELNQPQHF.

This clone occurred a few times. The chain is built from TRBV19 and TRBJ1-5; D ambiguous. CDR1 LNHDA and CDR2 SQIVND come from the germline V gene (reference sequence). The CDR3 has 13 amino acids. V gave up 6 bases and J gave up 2 bases, with 8 bases separating them. The CDR3 is CASRSDGNQPQHF. The CDR3 DNA is TGTGCCAGTAGAAGCGACGGCAATCAGCCCCAGCATTTT.

The genes are TRBV28 and TRBJ2-7; TRBD1 aligns across 10 bases. The CDR3 spans 15 residues. Germline V CDR1 and CDR2: MDHEN, SYDVKM. The V segment lost 0 bases and the J segment 5 bases; nucleotides outside the gene matches: 4. The CDR3 sequence: CASSLWTGGDDEQYF. CDR3 nucleotide sequence: TGTGCCAGCAGTTTATGGACAGGGGGCGACGACGAGCAGTACTTC.

The J gene is TRBJ1-2, the V gene TRBV28, with D possibly being TRBD1 (6 bases). Trimming took off 6 bases at V and 5 bases at J, with 10 bases between the two ends. The CDR3 has 12 amino acids. Germline CDR1 reads MDHEN; CDR2 reads SYDVKM. The CDR3 loop reads CASRLQGYGYTF. In DNA, the CDR3 is TGTGCCAGCAGACTACAGGGTTATGGCTACACCTTC.

V gene TRBV6-5 combines with J gene TRBJ2-7, with D unclear. CDR1 is MNHEY and CDR2 is SVGAGI in the germline V gene. V lost 5 bases and J 6 bases, leaving 8 bases between the germline ends. This CDR3 spans 11 amino acids. The CDR3 here is CASSRLGEQYF. CDR3 nucleotides: TGTGCCAGCAGTCGTCTCGGCGAGCAGTACTTC.

This clone occurred once. This chain joins TRBV29-1 and TRBJ1-2; unclear D gene. CDR3 length equals 12 residues. Looked up from germline, CDR1 is SQVTM and CDR2 is ANQGSEA. Here the CDR3 DNA reads TGCGGAGGAGCGGGCACTAACTATGGCTACACCTTC. Protein sequence: CGGAGTNYGYTF.

DNA of the CDR3: TGTGCCAGCAGCCGTGGAACTGATACGCAGTATTTT. Translating gives CASSRGTDTQYF. The chain joins TRBV27 to TRBJ2-3; D call uncertain. The V and J ends lost 6 bases and 6 bases respectively, with 10 bases between them. Germline CDR1 MNHEY, CDR2 SMNVEV (reference sequence). This CDR3 contains 12 residues.

The chain recombines TRBV15 with TRBJ2-1; 9 bases are a match to TRBD1. The CDR3 runs to 15 residues. Trimming at V came to 1 base and at J to 5 bases, leaving 3 bases not matched to a gene. Germline CDR1 is LNHNV and CDR2 is YYDKDF (reference sequence). CDR3 bases: TGTGCCACCAGCAGAGCGGGACAGGGACACAATGAGCAGTTCTTC. Translated, it gives CATSRAGQGHNEQFF.

The V gene is TRBV2, the J gene TRBJ2-7; D may be TRBD1 (6 bases). The CDR3 runs 13 residues. The germline V gene has CDR1 SNHLY and CDR2 FYNNEI. The V gene lost 7 bases and the J gene lost 0 bases, with 10 bases spanning the gap. CDR3 in DNA: TGTGCCAGCAATCAGGACAGCTCCTACGAGCAGTACTTC. This encodes CASNQDSSYEQYF.

The chain recombines TRBV7-2 with TRBJ2-3; no clear D gene. Trimming took off 5 bases at V and 6 bases at J, with 12 bases between the two ends. This CDR3 has 13 residues. Germline V gives CDR1 SGHTA, CDR2 FQGNSA. The CDR3 here is CASSEDRRDTQYF. The DNA of the CDR3 is TGTGCCAGCAGCGAAGACCGTAGGGATACGCAGTATTTT. Complete variable domain (other parts from reference TRBV7-2 and TRBJ2-3): GAGVSQSPSNKVTEKGKDVELRCDPISGHTALYWYRQSLGQGLEFLIYFQGNSAPDKSGLPSDRFSAERTGGSVSTLTIQRTQQEDSAVYLCASSEDRRDTQYFGPGTRLTVL.

J is TRBJ2-5 and V is TRBV28, with TRBD1 as a possible D gene (6 bases). CDR1 is MDHEN, CDR2 SYDVKM, per germline. This CDR3 is built from 16 residues. The V and J ends lost 5 bases and 7 bases respectively, with 23 bases between them. Here the CDR3 DNA reads TGTGCCAGCAGTCCCTCAGGGGAGTTCTACGAAGGGACCCAGTACTTC. It yields the protein CASSPSGEFYEGTQYF.

This clone was seen just once. This chain connects TRBV4-1 to TRBJ2-5; a possible D gene is TRBD2 (7 bases). V was shortened by 1 base and J by 0 bases, with 12 bases between the two germline ends. CDR3 length: 16 amino acids. From germline, CDR1 is MGHRA and CDR2 YSYEKL. The CDR3: CASSQGGGGDQETQYF. In DNA, the CDR3 is TGCGCCAGCAGCCAAGGGGGGGGCGGGGACCAAGAGACCCAGTACTTC.